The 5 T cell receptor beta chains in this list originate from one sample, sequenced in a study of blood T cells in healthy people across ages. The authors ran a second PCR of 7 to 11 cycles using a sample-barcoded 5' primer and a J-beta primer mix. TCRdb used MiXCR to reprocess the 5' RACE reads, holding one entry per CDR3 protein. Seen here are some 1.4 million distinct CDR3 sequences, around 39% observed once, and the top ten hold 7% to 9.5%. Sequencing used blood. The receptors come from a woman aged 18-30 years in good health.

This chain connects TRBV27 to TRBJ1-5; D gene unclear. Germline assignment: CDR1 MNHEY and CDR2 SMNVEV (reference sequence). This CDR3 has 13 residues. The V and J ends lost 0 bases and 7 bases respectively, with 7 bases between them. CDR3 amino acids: CASSLSIAQPQHF. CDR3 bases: TGTGCCAGCAGTTTATCGATTGCGCAGCCCCAGCATTTT.

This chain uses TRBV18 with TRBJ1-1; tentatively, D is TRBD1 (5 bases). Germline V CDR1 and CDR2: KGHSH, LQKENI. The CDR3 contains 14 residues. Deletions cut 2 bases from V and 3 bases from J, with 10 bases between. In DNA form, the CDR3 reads TGTGCCAGCTCACCAGGTGGGGGTTACACTGAAGCTTTCTTT. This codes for CASSPGGGYTEAFF.

The CDR3 spells CASSGIAGVGYEQYF. As DNA, the CDR3 is TGTGCCAGCAGCGGGATAGCGGGAGTGGGCTACGAGCAGTACTTC. The V and J genes are TRBV7-2 and TRBJ2-7; the match to TRBD2 covers 9 bases. Germline-derived CDR1 and CDR2 are SGHTA and FQGNSA. The CDR3 runs 15 residues. V lost 5 bases, J lost 3 bases, and 8 bases stayed unmatched.

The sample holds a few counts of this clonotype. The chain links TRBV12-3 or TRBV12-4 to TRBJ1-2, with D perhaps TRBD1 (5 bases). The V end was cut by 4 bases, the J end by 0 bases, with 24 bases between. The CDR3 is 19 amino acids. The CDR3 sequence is CASSSWEGPVFGSNYGYTF. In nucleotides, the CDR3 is TGTGCCAGCAGTTCCTGGGAGGGACCTGTCTTCGGTTCTAACTATGGCTACACCTTC.

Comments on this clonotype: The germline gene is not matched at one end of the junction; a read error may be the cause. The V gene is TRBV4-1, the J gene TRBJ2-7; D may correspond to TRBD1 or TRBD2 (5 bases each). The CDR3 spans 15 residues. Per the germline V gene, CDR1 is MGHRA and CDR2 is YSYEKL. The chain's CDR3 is CAGSQAGTAAYEQYF. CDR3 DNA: TGCGCCGGCAGCCAAGCCGGGACGGCCGCCTACGAGCAGTACTTC.